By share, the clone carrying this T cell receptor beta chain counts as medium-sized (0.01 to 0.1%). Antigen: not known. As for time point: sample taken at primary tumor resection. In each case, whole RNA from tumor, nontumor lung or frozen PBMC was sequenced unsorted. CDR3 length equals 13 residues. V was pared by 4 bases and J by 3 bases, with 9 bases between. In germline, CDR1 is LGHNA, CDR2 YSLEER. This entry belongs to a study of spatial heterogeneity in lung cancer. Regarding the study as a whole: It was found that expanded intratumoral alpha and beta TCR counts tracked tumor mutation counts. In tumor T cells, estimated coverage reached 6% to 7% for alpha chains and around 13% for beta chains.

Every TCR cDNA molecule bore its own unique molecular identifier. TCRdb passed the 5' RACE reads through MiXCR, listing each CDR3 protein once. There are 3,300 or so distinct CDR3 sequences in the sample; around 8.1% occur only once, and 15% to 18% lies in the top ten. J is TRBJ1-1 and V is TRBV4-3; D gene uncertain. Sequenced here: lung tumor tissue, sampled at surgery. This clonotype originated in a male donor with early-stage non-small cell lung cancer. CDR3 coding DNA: TGCGCCAGCAGCCGAGACCATTACACTGAAGCTTTCTTT. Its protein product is CASSRDHYTEAFF.